Each of the 22 T cell receptor beta chains below was sequenced from the same sample in a study of beta chain features in type 1 diabetes. Expressed TCRB transcripts were sequenced, since all the RNA that had been isolated was reverse transcribed. The data were produced by immunoSEQ multiplex PCR, yet TCRdb's version contains in-frame clones alone and is incomplete. The table has 150,000 to 200,000 clones, about 12% seen once. Specimen: central memory CD4+ T cells from blood. These receptors were collected from a woman aged 18 to 35 in good health.

In its sample, this clone was seen a few times. The CDR3 DNA sequence: TGTGCCAGCTATTCAGGGGCGACCCAGTACTTC. Translating gives CASYSGATQYF. The rearrangement joins TRBV25-1 to TRBJ2-5, with D maybe TRBD1 (6 bases). Germline assignment: CDR1 MGHDK and CDR2 SYGVNS. CDR3 length: 11 amino acids. V was pared by 8 bases and J by 7 bases, with 11 bases between.

The rearrangement uses TRBV2 and TRBJ1-3, with 8 bases lining up with TRBD1. Germline trimming cut 6 bases from V and 4 bases from J; bases unmatched to any gene: 5. The CDR3 covers 14 residues. Germline V gene lookup returns CDR1 SNHLY and CDR2 FYNNEI. The CDR3 spells CASSPDRAGNTIYF. CDR3 sequence (DNA): TGTGCCAGCAGCCCGGACAGGGCCGGAAACACCATATATTTT.

J is TRBJ2-3 and V is TRBV6-5; D unresolved. The ends were cut back, 6 bases at V and 0 bases at J, with 13 bases in the middle. The CDR3 length is 15 residues. CDR1 is MNHEY, CDR2 SVGAGI, per germline. CDR3 protein: CASRDHYSSTDTQYF. The CDR3 nucleotides read TGTGCCAGCAGAGATCACTATAGCAGCACAGATACGCAGTATTTT.

V gene TRBV5-6 combines with J gene TRBJ2-5; 12 bases map to TRBD1. Germline loops: CDR1 SGHDT, CDR2 YYEEEE. The CDR3 totals 17 residues. The junction had 9 bases not matched to a gene; V was cut back by 1 base and J by 5 bases. The CDR3: CASSLTTGTGGRETQYF. For the CDR3, the DNA is TGTGCCAGCAGCTTGACAACCGGGACAGGGGGCCGCGAGACCCAGTACTTC. Supplemented by reference TRBV5-6 and TRBJ2-5, the full variable domain reads DAGVTQSPTHLIKTRGQQVTLRCSPKSGHDTVSWYQQALGQGPQFIFQYYEEEERQRGNFPDRFSGHQFPNYSSELNVNALLLGDSALYLCASSLTTGTGGRETQYFGPGTRLLVL.

There are a few counts of this clone. This chain uses TRBV30 with TRBJ2-7; 14 nucleotides agree with TRBD2. Germline V gene lookup returns CDR1 GTSNPN and CDR2 SVGIG (reference sequence). The V gene end was trimmed by 7 bases and the J gene end by 2 bases; junction bases not matched to a gene: 13. The CDR3 runs 17 residues. This chain's CDR3 is CAFRPGLAGAGPYEQYF. The CDR3 coding sequence is TGTGCCTTCAGGCCGGGACTAGCGGGAGCTGGGCCCTACGAGCAGTACTTC.

The sample holds a few counts of this clone. V is TRBV9 and J is TRBJ2-2, with D unclear. V shed 2 bases and J shed 4 bases, with 12 bases lying between them. This CDR3 contains 15 residues. Germline V gene data show CDR1 as SGDLS and CDR2 as YYNGEE. In DNA form, the CDR3 reads TGTGCCAGCAGCGTTGCCCCGAAGAGCACCGGGGAGCTGTTTTTT. Its protein product is CASSVAPKSTGELFF.

This clone was observed many times. The rearrangement uses TRBV2 and TRBJ2-6; the match to TRBD1 covers 9 bases. Trimming cost V 6 bases and J 2 bases; bases outside gene matches: 8. The germline V gene has CDR1 SNHLY and CDR2 FYNNEI. The CDR3 totals 17 residues. For the CDR3, the DNA is TGTGCCAGCAGCGCAGACAGGGGGGCCCCTGGGGCCAACGTCCTGACTTTC. It encodes CASSADRGAPGANVLTF. Combining the CDR3 with reference TRBV2 and TRBJ2-6 gives the whole variable domain EPEVTQTPSHQVTQMGQEVILRCVPISNHLYFYWYRQILGQKVEFLVSFYNNEISEKSEIFDDQFSVERPDGSNFTLKIRSTKLEDSAMYFCASSADRGAPGANVLTFGAGSRLTVL.

This clone was seen more than once but under ten times. One end of the junction fails to match germline, which may point to a read error. V usage is TRBV7-7 and J usage is TRBJ2-1; TRBD2 agrees at 12 bases. Looked up from germline, CDR1 is SSHAT and CDR2 is FNYEAQ (reference sequence). The CDR3 length is 15 residues. CDR3 coding DNA: TGTGCTAGCAGCCCGCGGACTAGCGGGATCTATGAGCAGTTCTTC. Amino acid sequence: CASSPRTSGIYEQFF.

V and J are TRBV25-1 and TRBJ2-1; tentative D call: TRBD2 (6 bases). From germline, CDR1 is MGHDK and CDR2 SYGVNS. Trimming stripped 3 bases from V and 0 bases from J, with 15 bases between. The CDR3 consists of 17 residues. In DNA form, the CDR3 reads TGTGCCAGCAGTGATGGTAGCGGTAGGAGCTCCTACAATGAGCAGTTCTTC. This encodes CASSDGSGRSSYNEQFF.

The chain employs TRBV4-1 and TRBJ2-6; 7 bases line up with TRBD1. The CDR3 is 18 amino acids. Trimming removed 4 bases from V and 0 bases from J; junction bases left unmatched: 9. The germline V gene has CDR1 MGHRA and CDR2 YSYEKL. As DNA, the CDR3 is TGCGCCAGCAGCCCCCGGCAGGGGGACCTCTCTGGGGCCAACGTCCTGACTTTC. This gives the protein CASSPRQGDLSGANVLTF.

As concerns this clone: Other DNA sequences from this sample encode an identical CDR3 as well. V is TRBV18 and J is TRBJ2-5; tentatively, D is TRBD1 (5 bases). The CDR3 is 14 residues long. Looked up from germline, CDR1 is KGHSH and CDR2 is LQKENI. V shed 6 bases and J shed 2 bases, with 13 bases lying between them. The CDR3: CASSPRQLQETQYF. The CDR3 nucleotides read TGTGCCAGCTCCCCGCGACAGCTACAAGAGACCCAGTACTTC.

This clone was detected ten times or more. One end of the junction does not line up with germline, which may come from a read error. This chain links TRBV4-1 with TRBJ2-3; tentatively, D is TRBD2 (6 bases). Germline-derived CDR1 and CDR2 are MGHRA and YSYEKL. CDR3 length: 15 amino acids. The CDR3 DNA sequence: TGCGCCAGCAGCCTCTCTCGGGGGAGCAGAGATACGCAGTATTTT. Its protein is CASSLSRGSRDTQYF.

There are a few counts of this clone. The chain couples TRBV6-1 to TRBJ1-1, with D perhaps TRBD1 (5 bases). Germline CDR1 is MNHNS and CDR2 is SASEGT. The CDR3 is 13 amino acids. Between the trimmed V and J ends, which lost 9 bases and 4 bases, there was a span of 15 bases. CDR3 protein: CASMQGTGTEAFF. The CDR3 DNA is TGTGCCAGTATGCAGGGCACTGGCACTGAAGCTTTCTTT.

This chain connects TRBV6-5 to TRBJ1-1; D perhaps matches TRBD1 (6 bases). Trimming cost V 6 bases and J 4 bases, with 15 bases left between them. This CDR3 is built from 14 residues. Germline CDR1 is MNHEY and CDR2 is SVGAGI. CDR3 residues: CASSPMGAGTEAFF. The CDR3 DNA reads as TGTGCCAGCAGCCCCATGGGGGCGGGCACTGAAGCTTTCTTT.

This clone has more than one count but fewer than ten. The chain couples TRBV29-1 to TRBJ1-1; D may be TRBD1 (5 bases). The CDR3 contains 14 residues. In germline, CDR1 is SQVTM, CDR2 ANQGSEA. The V end lost 4 bases, the J end lost 1 base, and 13 bases lay between the germline ends. CDR3 residues: CSVVGPGRNTEAFF. The DNA of the CDR3 is TGCAGCGTTGTCGGTCCAGGGCGGAACACTGAAGCTTTCTTT.

This clone was counted a few times. The chain carries TRBV2 and TRBJ2-7; 8 nucleotides line up with TRBD1. The trim removed 6 bases at V and 6 bases at J, leaving 4 bases unmatched. CDR3 length: 12 residues. Germline loops: CDR1 SNHLY, CDR2 FYNNEI. CDR3 sequence (DNA): TGTGCCAGCAGCGGACAGGGTCTCGAGCAGTACTTC. It translates to CASSGQGLEQYF.

The V and J genes are TRBV28 and TRBJ1-2; TRBD1 might be the D (5 bases). The CDR3 covers 14 residues. Per germline, CDR1 MDHEN and CDR2 SYDVKM. V lost 8 bases to trimming and J lost 4 bases, with 17 bases between them. The CDR3, as DNA: TGTGCCAGCGGGGGGGTTCGCCACGGCTATGGCTACACCTTC. Encoded protein: CASGGVRHGYGYTF.

CDR3 coding DNA: TGTGCCAGCAGCCCCGCGTCCTCTGGGGCCAACGTCCTGACTTTC. It specifies CASSPASSGANVLTF. The chain recombines TRBV10-3 with TRBJ2-6; no reliable D call. Germline loops: CDR1 ENHRY, CDR2 SYGVKD. There are 15 residues in the CDR3. V lost 10 bases, J lost 0 bases, and 13 bases lay in between.

Only a few counts were recorded for this clone. CDR3 protein: CASSLPGNPYEQYF. In DNA, the CDR3 is TGTGCCAGCAGCTTACCAGGGAACCCCTACGAGCAGTACTTC. The rearrangement joins TRBV11-2 to TRBJ2-7; D perhaps matches TRBD1 (5 bases). CDR1 is SGHAT, CDR2 FQNNGV, per germline. V gave up 2 bases and J gave up 2 bases, with 10 bases separating them. CDR3 length equals 14 residues.

This clone turned up a few times. V gene TRBV5-6 combines with J gene TRBJ2-7, with unresolved D. This CDR3 contains 15 residues. Germline CDR1 and CDR2: SGHDT and YYEEEE. Trimming left V 0 bases short and J 0 bases short, with 10 bases between. The CDR3 region has the DNA TGTGCCAGCAGCTTGGAGAACAGTTACTCCTACGAGCAGTACTTC. Its translation: CASSLENSYSYEQYF.

This clone was counted a few times. The chain uses TRBV7-8 and TRBJ2-1; 8 positions agree with TRBD2. This CDR3 contains 14 residues. V dropped 7 bases and J dropped 3; count of bases not matched to a gene: 5. Germline V lookup: CDR1 SGHVS, CDR2 FQNEAQ. This chain's CDR3 is CASKDGRGYNEQFF. The DNA of the CDR3 is TGTGCCAGCAAAGACGGGAGGGGCTACAATGAGCAGTTCTTC.

The chain carries TRBV6-5 and TRBJ2-2; D gene unclear. The CDR3 has 13 residues. With 8 bases removed from V and 4 bases from J, the gap between germline ends came to 11 bases. CDR1 MNHEY and CDR2 SVGAGI come from the germline V gene. CDR3 residues: CASYPGSTGELFF. CDR3 nucleotides: TGTGCCAGCTATCCCGGTAGCACCGGGGAGCTGTTTTTT.